These T cell receptor beta chains were read from a single sample in a study of cytomegalovirus exposure and HLA in healthy donors. TCRdb's copy holds only in-frame clones and misses some; the assay was immunoSEQ multiplex PCR. The sample has some 150,000 clones, roughly 80% seen once. Sequencing was carried out using PBMCs. These receptor sequences come from a man younger than 40 in good health and CMV-seropositive. Both conserved end residues are part of each CDR3. D genes are given only for firm matches. Clone size is not always given. Where it is, it says once, few, many or a class for expanded clones.

size	J	D	V	CDR3	DNA
-	TRBJ1-3	TRBD1	TRBV5-6	CASSLWTGGPSGNTIYF	TGTGCCAGCAGCTTGTGGACAGGCGGACCCTCTGGAAACACCATATATTTT
-	TRBJ2-7	TRBD2	TRBV7-9	CASSPRTSGRPLSYEQYF	TGTGCCAGCAGCCCAAGGACTAGCGGGAGGCCCCTGTCCTACGAGCAGTACTTC
-	TRBJ1-2	-	TRBV7-9	CSSSSRENYGYTF	TGTTCCAGCAGCTCCCGGGAAAACTATGGCTACACCTTC
-	TRBJ2-7	-	TRBV28	CASSLSNYEQYF	TGTGCCAGCAGTTTATCTAACTACGAGCAGTACTTC
-	TRBJ1-5	-	TRBV7-2	CASSPSQGNQPQHF	TGTGCCAGCAGCCCCAGCCAGGGCAATCAGCCCCAGCATTTT
few	TRBJ1-2	-	TRBV5-1	CASSLVAETNYGYTF	TGCGCCAGCAGCTTGGTAGCGGAGACTAACTATGGCTACACCTTC
-	TRBJ2-1	TRBD2	TRBV12-5	CASGPTSSGRAWLSNEQFF	TGTGCTAGTGGCCCCACATCTAGCGGGAGGGCCTGGTTGAGCAATGAGCAGTTCTTC
-	TRBJ2-3	-	TRBV28	CASGRDEDTQYF	TGTGCCAGCGGGCGGGATGAAGATACGCAGTATTTT
once	TRBJ2-2	-	TRBV5-1	CASSPEQGGAGELFF	TGCGCCAGCAGCCCCGAACAGGGTGGTGCCGGGGAGCTGTTTTTT
few	TRBJ1-2	-	TRBV28	CASTSPSPLLGYTF	TGTGCCAGCACCTCCCCTTCCCCTCTCCTAGGCTACACCTTC
-	TRBJ2-2	TRBD2	TRBV27	CATHWGGGTGELFF	TGTGCCACCCACTGGGGGGGAGGCACCGGGGAGCTGTTTTTT
-	TRBJ2-4	TRBD1	TRBV5-6	CASSSGQGSIAKNIQYF	TGTGCCAGCAGTTCCGGACAGGGGAGTATAGCCAAAAACATTCAGTACTTC
-	TRBJ1-3	-	TRBV18	CASSGRDSDSGNTIYF	TGTGCCAGCTCAGGACGCGACAGCGACTCTGGAAACACCATATATTTT
-	TRBJ1-4	TRBD1	TRBV7-9	CASSPKQGDYEKLFF	TGTGCCAGCAGCCCGAAACAGGGGGACTACGAAAAACTGTTTTTT
-	TRBJ2-3	-	TRBV15	CATSSWGQSTDTQYF	TGTGCCACCAGCAGCTGGGGCCAGAGCACAGATACGCAGTATTTT
once	TRBJ2-7	-	TRBV7-8	CASSLVEKGWKYEQYF	TGTGCCAGCAGCTTAGTGGAGAAGGGGTGGAAATACGAGCAGTACTTC
-	TRBJ2-5	-	TRBV19	CASSKYRDRGETQYF	TGTGCCAGTAGTAAATACAGGGATCGGGGAGAGACCCAGTACTTC
-	TRBJ2-2	-	TRBV7-2	CASSHRANTGELFF	TGTGCCAGCAGTCACAGGGCGAACACCGGGGAGCTGTTTTTT